This note documents a single T cell receptor (beta chain) sequence. The CDR3 is 12 amino acids. V was cut by 3 bases and J by 6 bases, with 6 bases left in between. Looked up from germline, CDR1 is SGHDT and CDR2 is YYEEEE. Assay: immunoSEQ multiplex PCR; the TCRdb copy retains only in-frame clones and omits some. The table records about 28,000 clones, 85% of them present only once. The record originates from a study of T cell changes during pregnancy in multiple sclerosis. The chain combines TRBV5-6 with TRBJ2-2; unclear D gene. The specimen was CD8+ T cells from peripheral blood mononuclear cells, collected after pregnancy. The receptor was derived from a female donor with multiple sclerosis, enrolled in a pregnancy study. This CDR3 is CASSSFPGELFF. The CDR3 region has the DNA TGTGCCAGCAGCTCATTCCCCGGGGAGCTGTTTTTT.